This T cell receptor beta chain was sequenced in a study of cytomegalovirus exposure and HLA in healthy donors. Notes on the study in general: A missense DCLRE1C variant was associated with V- and J-gene trimming of TCR beta chains in a later analysis, and an independent cohort replicated the association.

V was pared by 2 bases and J by 3 bases, with 10 bases between. This CDR3 is 15 amino acids long. The V gene's germline CDR1 is MNHEY and CDR2 SVGAGI. Worth noting for this clone: Antigen unknown.

Vbeta (60) and Jbeta (13) primers were used in the PCR. Repertoires were generated with immunoSEQ multiplex PCR, while TCRdb's copy carries only in-frame clones and drops some. The repertoire table contains tens of thousands of clones. Material: PBMCs. The origin of this receptor is a woman aged 55-75 years in good health and CMV-seronegative. The V and J genes are TRBV6-5 and TRBJ1-4; the D gene is possibly TRBD1 (6 bases). DNA for the CDR3: TGTGCCAGCAGTTACGGGGGCCGGGCTAATGAAAAACTGTTTTTT. Translating gives CASSYGGRANEKLFF.